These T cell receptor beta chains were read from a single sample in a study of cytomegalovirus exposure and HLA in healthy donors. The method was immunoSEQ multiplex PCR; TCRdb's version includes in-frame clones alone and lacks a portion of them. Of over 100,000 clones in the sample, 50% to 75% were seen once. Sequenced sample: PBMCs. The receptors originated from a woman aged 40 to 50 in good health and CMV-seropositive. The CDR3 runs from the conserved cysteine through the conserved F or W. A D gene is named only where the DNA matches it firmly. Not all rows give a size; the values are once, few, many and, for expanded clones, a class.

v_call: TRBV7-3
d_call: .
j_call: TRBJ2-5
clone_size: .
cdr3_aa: CASSLLPEETQYF
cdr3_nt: TGTGCCAGCAGCTTATTACCGGAAGAGACCCAGTACTTC

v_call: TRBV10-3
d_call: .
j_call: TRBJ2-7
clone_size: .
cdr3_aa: CAIREGPAASYEQYF
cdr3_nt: TGTGCCATCAGGGAGGGCCCGGCGGCATCCTACGAGCAGTACTTC

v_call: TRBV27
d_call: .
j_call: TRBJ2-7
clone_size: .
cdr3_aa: CASSFGAGTYEQYF
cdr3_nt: TGTGCCAGCAGTTTCGGAGCGGGTACCTACGAGCAGTACTTC

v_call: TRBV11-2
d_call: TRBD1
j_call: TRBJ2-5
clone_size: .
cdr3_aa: CASSSLRQGVGETQYF
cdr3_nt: TGTGCCAGCAGCTCCCTCCGACAGGGGGTAGGAGAGACCCAGTACTTC

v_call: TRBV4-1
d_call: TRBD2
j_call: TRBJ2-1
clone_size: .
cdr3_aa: CASTGGDEQFF
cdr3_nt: TGCGCCAGCACGGGGGGGGATGAGCAGTTCTTC

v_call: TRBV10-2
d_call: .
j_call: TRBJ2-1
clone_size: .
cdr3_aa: CASSERLAPYNEQFF
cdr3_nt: TGCGCCAGCAGTGAGCGGCTAGCGCCGTACAATGAGCAGTTCTTC

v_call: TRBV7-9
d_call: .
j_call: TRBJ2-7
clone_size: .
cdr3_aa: CASSLAGVNEQYF
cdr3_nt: TGTGCCAGCAGCTTAGCGGGAGTGAACGAGCAGTACTTC

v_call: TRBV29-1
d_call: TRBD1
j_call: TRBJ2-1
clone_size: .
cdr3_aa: CSVESRDRADEQFF
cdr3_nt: TGCAGCGTTGAGTCCCGGGACAGGGCCGATGAGCAGTTCTTC

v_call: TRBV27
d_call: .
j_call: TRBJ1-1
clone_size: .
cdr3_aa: CASDSRQAGSTEAFF
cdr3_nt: TGTGCCAGCGATTCAAGGCAGGCGGGGAGCACTGAAGCTTTCTTT

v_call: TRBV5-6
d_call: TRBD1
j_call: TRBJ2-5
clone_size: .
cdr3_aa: CASSLDGGTGHETQYF
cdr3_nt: TGTGCCAGCAGCTTGGACGGGGGGACAGGGCACGAGACCCAGTACTTC

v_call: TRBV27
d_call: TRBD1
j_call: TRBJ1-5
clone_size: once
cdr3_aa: CASSLGQGEQPQHF
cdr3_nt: TGTGCCAGCAGTTTAGGGCAGGGGGAGCAGCCCCAGCATTTT

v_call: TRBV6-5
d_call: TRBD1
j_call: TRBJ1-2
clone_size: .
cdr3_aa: CASRTGTVRGGGYPF
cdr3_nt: TGTGCCAGCAGGACCGGGACAGTAAGAGGTGGTGGCTACCCCTTC

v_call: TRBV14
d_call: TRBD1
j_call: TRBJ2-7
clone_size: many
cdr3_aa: CASSQSPGTGAEQYF
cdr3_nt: TGTGCCAGCAGCCAGAGTCCCGGGACAGGGGCCGAGCAGTACTTC

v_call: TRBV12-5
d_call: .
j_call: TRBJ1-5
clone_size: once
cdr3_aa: CASGLFPEWGVDQPQHF
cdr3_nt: TGTGCTAGTGGTTTGTTTCCCGAATGGGGGGTGGATCAGCCCCAGCATTTT

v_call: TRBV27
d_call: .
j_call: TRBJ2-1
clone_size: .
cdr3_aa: CASSLRAGRYNEQFF
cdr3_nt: TGTGCCAGCAGTTTAAGGGCGGGACGGTACAATGAGCAGTTCTTC

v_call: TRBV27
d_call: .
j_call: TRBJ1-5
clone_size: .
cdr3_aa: CASSLGSSNQPQHF
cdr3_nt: TGTGCCAGCAGTTTGGGGAGTAGCAATCAGCCCCAGCATTTT

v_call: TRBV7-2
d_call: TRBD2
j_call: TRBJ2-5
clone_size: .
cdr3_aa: CASSLGLAGGRETQYF
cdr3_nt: TGTGCCAGCAGCTTAGGGCTAGCGGGGGGGCGAGAGACCCAGTACTTC

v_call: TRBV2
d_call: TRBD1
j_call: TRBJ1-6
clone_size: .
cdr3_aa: CASRGTGANSPLHF
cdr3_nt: TGTGCCAGCAGAGGGACAGGGGCCAATTCACCCCTCCACTTT

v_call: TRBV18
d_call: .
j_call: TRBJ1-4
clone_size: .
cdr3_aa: CASSPREATNEKLFF
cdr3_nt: TGTGCCAGCTCACCGAGAGAAGCAACTAATGAAAAACTGTTTTTT

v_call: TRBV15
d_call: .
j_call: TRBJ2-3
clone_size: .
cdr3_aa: CATSRSRGHLADTQYF
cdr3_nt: TGTGCCACCAGCAGAAGCAGGGGTCATCTTGCAGATACGCAGTATTTT

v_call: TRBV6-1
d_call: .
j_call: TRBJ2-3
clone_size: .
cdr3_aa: CASSERRSGSTDTQYF
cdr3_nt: TGTGCCAGCAGTGAGAGAAGGAGCGGGAGCACAGATACGCAGTATTTT

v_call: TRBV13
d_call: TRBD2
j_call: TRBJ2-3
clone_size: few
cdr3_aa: CASSLGLAGTDTQYF
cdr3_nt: TGTGCCAGCAGCTTAGGGCTAGCGGGCACAGATACGCAGTATTTT

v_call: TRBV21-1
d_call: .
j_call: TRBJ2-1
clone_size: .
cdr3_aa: CASSLIMTSGSSEQFF
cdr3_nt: TGTGCCAGCAGCCTTATAATGACTAGCGGGAGCAGTGAGCAGTTCTTC

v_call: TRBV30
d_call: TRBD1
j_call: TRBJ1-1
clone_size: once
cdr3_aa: CAWSVTGGMNTEAFF
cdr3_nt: TGTGCCTGGAGTGTAACAGGGGGCATGAACACTGAAGCTTTCTTT

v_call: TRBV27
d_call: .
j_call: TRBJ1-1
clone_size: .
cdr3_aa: CASSLFQGNTEAFF
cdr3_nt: TGTGCCAGCAGTTTATTCCAGGGTAACACTGAAGCTTTCTTT

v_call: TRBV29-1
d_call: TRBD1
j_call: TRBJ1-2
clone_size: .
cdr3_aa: CSVGRDRVNYGYPF
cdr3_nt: TGCAGCGTTGGAAGGGACAGAGTTAACTATGGCTACCCCTTC

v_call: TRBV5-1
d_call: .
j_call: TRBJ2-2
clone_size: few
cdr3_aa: CASRPGSEAGELFF
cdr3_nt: TGCGCCAGCAGGCCTGGTTCCGAGGCCGGGGAGCTGTTTTTT

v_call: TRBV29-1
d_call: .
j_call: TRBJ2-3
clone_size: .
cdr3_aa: CSVDGQITDTQYF
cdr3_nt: TGCAGCGTTGATGGTCAGATAACAGATACGCAGTATTTT

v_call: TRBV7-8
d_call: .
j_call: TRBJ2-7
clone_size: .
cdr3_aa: CASRPRGSSLLAQYF
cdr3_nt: TGTGCCAGCAGACCCCGTGGGTCAAGCCTCTTAGCGCAGTACTTC

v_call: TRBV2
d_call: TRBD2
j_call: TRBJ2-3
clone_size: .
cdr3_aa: CASREVGSPNTQYF
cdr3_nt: TGTGCCAGCCGGGAGGTGGGCTCCCCCAATACGCAGTATTTT

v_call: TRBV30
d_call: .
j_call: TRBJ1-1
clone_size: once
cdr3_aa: CAWSLDFHNTEAFF
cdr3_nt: TGTGCCTGGAGCTTAGACTTCCACAACACTGAAGCTTTCTTT

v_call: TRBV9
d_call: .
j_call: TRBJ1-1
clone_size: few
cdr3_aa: CASSVAGISEAFF
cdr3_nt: TGTGCCAGCAGCGTAGCAGGGATTTCTGAAGCTTTCTTT

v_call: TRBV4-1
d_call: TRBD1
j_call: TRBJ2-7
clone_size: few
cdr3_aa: CASSQDSGGYYEQYF
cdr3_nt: TGCGCCAGCAGCCAAGATTCAGGGGGATACTACGAGCAGTACTTC

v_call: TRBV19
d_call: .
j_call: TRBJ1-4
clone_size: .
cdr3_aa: CASNYGGRGEKLFF
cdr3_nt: TGTGCCAGTAATTATGGGGGCCGGGGCGAAAAACTGTTTTTT

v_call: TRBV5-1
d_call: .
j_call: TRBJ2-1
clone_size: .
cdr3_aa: CASSLGGVGDEQFF
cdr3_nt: TGCGCCAGCAGCTTGGGGGGGGTGGGCGATGAGCAGTTCTTC

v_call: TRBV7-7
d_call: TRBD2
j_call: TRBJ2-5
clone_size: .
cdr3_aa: CASSYQAGGGETQYF
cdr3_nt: TGTGCTAGCAGCTACCAGGCGGGGGGTGGAGAGACCCAGTACTTC

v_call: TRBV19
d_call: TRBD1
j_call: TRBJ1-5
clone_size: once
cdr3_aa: CASSIEQGGGQPQHF
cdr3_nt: TGTGCCAGTAGTATCGAACAGGGGGGAGGTCAGCCCCAGCATTTT

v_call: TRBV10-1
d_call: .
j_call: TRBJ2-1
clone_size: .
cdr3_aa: CASSESPPGVAASYNEQFF
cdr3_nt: TGCGCCAGCAGTGAGTCCCCTCCGGGGGTTGCGGCTTCCTACAATGAGCAGTTCTTC

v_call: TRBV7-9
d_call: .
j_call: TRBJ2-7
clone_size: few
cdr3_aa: CASSTVYEQYF
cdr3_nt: TGTGCCAGCAGTACAGTCTACGAGCAGTACTTC

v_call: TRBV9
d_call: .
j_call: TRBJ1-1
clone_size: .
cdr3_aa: CASSVAAGTEAFF
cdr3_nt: TGTGCCAGCAGCGTAGCGGCGGGAACTGAAGCTTTCTTT

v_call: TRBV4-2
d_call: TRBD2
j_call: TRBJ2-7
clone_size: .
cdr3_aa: CASSQYGAGGPNEQYF
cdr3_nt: TGTGCCAGCAGCCAGTATGGGGCGGGAGGGCCAAACGAGCAGTACTTC

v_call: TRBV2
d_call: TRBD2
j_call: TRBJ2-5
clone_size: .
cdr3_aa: CASSEAFSGGGETQYF
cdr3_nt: TGTGCCAGCAGTGAAGCTTTTAGCGGGGGTGGAGAGACCCAGTACTTC

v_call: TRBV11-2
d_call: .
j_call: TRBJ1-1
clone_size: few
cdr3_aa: CASSFDDRFTEAFF
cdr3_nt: TGTGCCAGCAGCTTTGATGACAGATTCACTGAAGCTTTCTTT

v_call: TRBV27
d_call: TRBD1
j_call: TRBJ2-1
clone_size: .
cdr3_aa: CASSWRTGFNEQFF
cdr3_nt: TGTGCCAGCAGTTGGCGGACAGGGTTTAATGAGCAGTTCTTC

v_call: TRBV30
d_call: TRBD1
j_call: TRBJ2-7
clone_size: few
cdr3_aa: CACRGTGPYEQYF
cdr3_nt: TGTGCCTGCCGCGGGACAGGCCCCTACGAGCAGTACTTC

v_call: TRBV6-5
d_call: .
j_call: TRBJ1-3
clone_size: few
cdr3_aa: CASSYSRGTSGNTIYF
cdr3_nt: TGTGCCAGCAGTTACTCGAGGGGGACCTCTGGAAACACCATATATTTT

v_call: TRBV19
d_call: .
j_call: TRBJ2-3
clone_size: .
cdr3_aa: CASSPRTSTDTQYF
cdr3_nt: TGTGCCAGTAGCCCTCGGACTAGCACAGATACGCAGTATTTT

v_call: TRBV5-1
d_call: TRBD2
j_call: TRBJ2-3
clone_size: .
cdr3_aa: CASSLGLAGEYTDTQYF
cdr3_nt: TGCGCCAGCAGCTTGGGACTAGCGGGGGAATACACAGATACGCAGTATTTT

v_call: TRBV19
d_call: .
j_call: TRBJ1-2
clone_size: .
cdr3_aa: CASSISGTNYGYTF
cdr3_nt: TGTGCCAGTAGTATCAGCGGGACTAACTATGGCTACACCTTC

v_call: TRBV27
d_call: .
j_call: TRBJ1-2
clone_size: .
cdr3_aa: CASSPTGGGRNYGYTF
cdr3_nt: TGTGCCAGCAGCCCGACCGGGGGGGGGCGAAACTATGGCTACACCTTC

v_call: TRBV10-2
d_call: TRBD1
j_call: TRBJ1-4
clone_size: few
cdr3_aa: CASSVQDRRATNEKLFF
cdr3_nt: TGCGCCAGCAGTGTACAGGACAGGCGTGCAACTAATGAAAAACTGTTTTTT

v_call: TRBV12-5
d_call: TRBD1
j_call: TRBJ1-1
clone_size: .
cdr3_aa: CASGPRTGVNTEAFF
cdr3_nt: TGTGCTAGTGGCCCGAGGACAGGGGTGAACACTGAAGCTTTCTTT

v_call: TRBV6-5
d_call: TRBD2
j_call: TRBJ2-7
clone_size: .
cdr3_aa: CASRRETYEQYF
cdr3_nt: TGTGCCAGCAGGCGGGAGACCTACGAGCAGTACTTC

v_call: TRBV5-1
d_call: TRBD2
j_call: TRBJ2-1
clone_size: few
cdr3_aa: CASSSSGGGSYNEQFF
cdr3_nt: TGCGCCAGCAGCTCCAGCGGGGGAGGATCGTACAATGAGCAGTTCTTC

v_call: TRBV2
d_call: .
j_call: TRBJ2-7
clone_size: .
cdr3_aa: CASSEGPRIYEQYF
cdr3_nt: TGTGCCAGCAGTGAAGGTCCGAGGATCTACGAGCAGTACTTC

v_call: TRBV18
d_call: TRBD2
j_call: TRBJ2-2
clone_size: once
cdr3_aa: CASSPDGGDTGELFF
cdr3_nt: TGTGCCAGCTCTCCAGACGGGGGGGACACCGGGGAGCTGTTTTTT

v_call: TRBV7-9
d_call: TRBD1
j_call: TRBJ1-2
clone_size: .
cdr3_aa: CASSSGQVNYGYTF
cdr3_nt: TGTGCCAGCAGCTCAGGACAGGTGAACTATGGCTACACCTTC

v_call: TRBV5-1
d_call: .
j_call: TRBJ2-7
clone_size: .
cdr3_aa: CASSGGLYSYEQYF
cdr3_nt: TGCGCCAGCAGCGGGGGACTTTACTCCTACGAGCAGTACTTC

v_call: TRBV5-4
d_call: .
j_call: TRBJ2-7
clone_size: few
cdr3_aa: CASSTEGAIRGDEQYF
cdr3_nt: TGTGCCAGCAGCACGGAGGGGGCAATAAGAGGGGACGAGCAGTACTTC